The 16 T cell receptor beta chains below all came from one sample that was sequenced in a study of siplizumab effects on memory and regulatory T cells. Some clones are missing from TCRdb's copy, which holds only in-frame ones; the method was immunoSEQ multiplex PCR. The sample contains under 7,500 clones, under 80% of which appear only once. Sequencing used effector memory CD8+ T cells sorted from blood. Subset described: unstimulated CD8+ effector memory T cells. The receptors come from a human donor in good health.

This chain uses TRBV9 with TRBJ2-2, with TRBD2 identical over 9 bases. CDR3 length: 14 residues. J was trimmed by 7 bases and V by 4 bases; bases with no gene match: 5. Germline loops: CDR1 SGDLS, CDR2 YYNGEE. This chain's CDR3 is CASSPAGGDGELFF. The CDR3 region has the DNA TGTGCCAGCAGCCCGGCGGGAGGGGACGGGGAGCTGTTTTTT.

This rearrangement joins TRBV9 to TRBJ2-3; TRBD2 matches at 10 bases. Losses at the gene ends were 4 bases for V and 0 bases for J; bases not matched to a gene: 14. Germline V gene lookup returns CDR1 SGDLS and CDR2 YYNGEE. This CDR3 has 19 amino acids. The CDR3 DNA is TGTGCCAGCAGCACCCCGCTAGGGGGAGCGGGAGGGAGCACAGATACGCAGTATTTT. This sequence encodes CASSTPLGGAGGSTDTQYF.

The chain uses TRBV2 and TRBJ2-2, with TRBD1 identical over 9 bases. V dropped 5 bases and J dropped 6; count of bases not matched to a gene: 4. The CDR3 is 14 amino acids. Germline V gene lookup returns CDR1 SNHLY and CDR2 FYNNEI. The CDR3 protein is CASSLQGASGELFF. DNA of the CDR3: TGTGCCAGCAGTTTACAGGGGGCTTCCGGGGAGCTGTTTTTT.

V usage is TRBV6-4 and J usage is TRBJ2-1, with 11 bases aligning to TRBD2. V lost 6 bases, J lost 3 bases, and 1 base stayed unmatched. This CDR3 spans 14 amino acids. Germline CDR1 and CDR2: MRHNA and SNTAGT. The CDR3 region is CASSGTSGYNEQFF. The CDR3 DNA is TGTGCCAGCAGCGGGACTAGCGGCTACAATGAGCAGTTCTTC.

There are a few counts of this clone. The chain couples TRBV4-1 to TRBJ1-1, with a weak D call TRBD1 (6 bases). The CDR3 extends over 14 amino acids. The V end was cut by 4 bases, the J end by 1 base, with 10 bases between. Germline CDR1 reads MGHRA; CDR2 reads YSYEKL. The CDR3 sequence: CASSPLGGNTEAFF. As DNA, the CDR3 is TGCGCCAGCAGCCCCTTAGGGGGGAACACTGAAGCTTTCTTT.

The rearrangement links TRBV5-1 to TRBJ2-7; D unclear. Germline lookup yields CDR1 SGHRS and CDR2 YFSETQ. V lost 4 bases, J lost 0 bases, and 14 bases lay in between. The CDR3 length is 15 residues. The CDR3, as DNA: TGCGCCAGCAGCCCCGGCCTCCACAGCTCCTACGAGCAGTACTTC. Its protein is CASSPGLHSSYEQYF.

The gene calls are TRBV7-2 and TRBJ2-7; D assignment may be TRBD1 or TRBD2 (6 bases each). The CDR3 sequence is 14 residues long. CDR1 and CDR2 (germline): SGHTA, FQGNSA. Trimming stripped 6 bases from V and 3 bases from J, with 15 bases between. The CDR3 sequence is CASRIQEGDYEQYF. CDR3 nucleotide sequence: TGTGCCAGCAGAATACAGGAGGGGGACTACGAGCAGTACTTC.

With regard to this clone: Its ends do not fully match the called genes, so a read error is possible. The chain uses TRBV5-4 and TRBJ2-5; 11 bases are a match to TRBD2. This CDR3 is built from 17 residues. The germline CDR1 and CDR2 sequences are SGHNT and YYREEE (reference sequence). CDR3 protein: CASSQERLTSGEETQYF. The CDR3 nucleotides read TGCGCCAGCAGCCAAGAGAGGTTGACTAGCGGGGAAGAGACCCAGTACTTC.

This clone appeared a few times. The rearrangement uses TRBV11-2 and TRBJ1-2, with 8 bases matching TRBD1. Germline assignment: CDR1 SGHAT and CDR2 FQNNGV. The CDR3 is made up of 15 amino acids. The V segment lost 5 bases and the J segment 2 bases; nucleotides outside the gene matches: 7. The CDR3 protein is CASSRYRGTNYGYTF. The CDR3 nucleotides read TGTGCCAGCAGCAGATACAGGGGGACCAACTATGGCTACACCTTC.

The chain couples TRBV27 to TRBJ1-1; D ambiguous. This CDR3 region has 13 residues. Trimming took 3 bases from V and 0 from J, leaving 5 bases between them. Germline CDR1 is MNHEY and CDR2 is SMNVEV (reference sequence). The CDR3 reads CASSLELNTEAFF. In nucleotides, the CDR3 is TGTGCCAGCAGTTTGGAGTTGAACACTGAAGCTTTCTTT.

This clone was seen more than once but under ten times. The genes are TRBV25-1 and TRBJ2-7, with D unclear. This CDR3 spans 11 amino acids. Looked up from germline, CDR1 is MGHDK and CDR2 is SYGVNS. The V gene lost 3 bases and the J gene lost 4 bases, with 4 bases spanning the gap. Written as DNA, the CDR3 is TGTGCCAGCAGTGACGGGTACGAGCAGTACTTC. It codes for CASSDGYEQYF.

As regards this clone: This CDR3 is also generated by other DNA sequences in the sample. The chain is built from TRBV15 and TRBJ1-3; D unresolved. The CDR3 has 14 amino acids. Germline values: CDR1 LNHNV, CDR2 YYDKDF (reference sequence). V lost 1 base and J lost 2, with 6 bases in between. CDR3 sequence reads: CATSRAGAGNTIYF. DNA of the CDR3: TGTGCCACCAGCAGAGCGGGAGCTGGAAACACCATATATTTT.

On this clone: The sample carries other DNA sequences with the same CDR3. V usage is TRBV6-1 and J usage is TRBJ2-7; either TRBD1 or TRBD2 may fit D (5 bases each). CDR1 and CDR2 (germline): MNHNS, SASEGT. The V and J ends lost 3 bases and 4 bases respectively, with 16 bases between them. The CDR3 totals 15 residues. The DNA for the CDR3 is TGTGCCAGCAGTGACCGGGACGCCTACTCTTACGAGCAGTACTTC. Amino acid sequence: CASSDRDAYSYEQYF.

This rearrangement joins TRBV6-1 to TRBJ2-5; D remains unclear. CDR1 is MNHNS and CDR2 is SASEGT in the germline V gene. The CDR3 runs to 11 residues. Trimming took 8 bases from V and 4 from J, leaving 8 bases between them. DNA of the CDR3: TGTGCCAGCCGATACGGAGAGACCCAGTACTTC. It specifies CASRYGETQYF.

The chain employs TRBV27 and TRBJ1-5, with a possible D match to TRBD1 (6 bases). Trimming cost V 0 bases and J 6 bases, with 12 bases left between them. Germline CDR1 is MNHEY and CDR2 is SMNVEV (reference sequence). The CDR3 runs 15 residues. Here the CDR3 reads CASSLSGGAGQPQHF. DNA of the CDR3: TGTGCCAGCAGTTTATCAGGGGGGGCAGGTCAGCCCCAGCATTTT.

The V gene is TRBV4-3, the J gene TRBJ2-1; 13 bases are shared with TRBD2. Germline values: CDR1 LGHNA, CDR2 YSLEER. The CDR3 is 17 residues long. The V segment lost 4 bases and the J segment 4 bases; nucleotides outside the gene matches: 7. The CDR3 loop reads CASSPGTSGEAYNEQFF. In nucleotides, the CDR3 is TGCGCCAGCAGCCCAGGGACTAGCGGGGAAGCTTACAATGAGCAGTTCTTC.